The 17 T cell receptor beta chains reported below all come from one sample, sequenced in a study of T cell responses to AZD1222 COVID-19 vaccine. Sequencing used immunoSEQ multiplex PCR; TCRdb keeps in-frame clones, though not all of them. The top ten clones hold 1.5% to 2% of a sample with 150,000 to 200,000 clones, 80% to 95% of them seen once. Source: peripheral blood, taken 28 days after the second AZD1222 dose. Receptors originate from an adult who received the AZD1222 COVID-19 vaccine.

DNA for the CDR3: TGTGCCAGTAGTAGGACAGGGGACCCTAACTATGGCTACACCTTC. Its translation: CASSRTGDPNYGYTF. This chain connects TRBV19 to TRBJ1-2, with 9 bases fitting TRBD1. This CDR3 has 15 residues. Per germline, CDR1 LNHDA and CDR2 SQIVND (reference sequence). J lost 0 bases, V lost 4 bases, and 3 bases had no gene match.

The gene calls are TRBV6-5 and TRBJ2-2; the D gene is possibly TRBD1 (5 bases). Germline V gene sequence: CDR1 MNHEY, CDR2 SVGAGI. The CDR3 is 15 residues long. V lost 2 bases and J lost 0, with 7 bases in between. In DNA, the CDR3 is TGTGCCAGCAGTTACGACAGAGCGAACACCGGGGAGCTGTTTTTT. It yields the protein CASSYDRANTGELFF.

The chain joins TRBV7-3 to TRBJ2-1; D is unresolved. Germline CDR1 SGHTA, CDR2 FQGTGA. Trimming took off 5 bases at V and 0 bases at J, with 11 bases between the two ends. The CDR3 length is 15 residues. In DNA form, the CDR3 reads TGTGCCAGCAGCGCGGACGGAAGCTCCTACAATGAGCAGTTCTTC. Its protein is CASSADGSSYNEQFF.

This clone was recorded only once. This rearrangement joins TRBV5-6 to TRBJ1-5; no clear D. Trimming removed 1 base from V and 1 base from J, with 6 bases in between. The CDR3 totals 14 residues. Germline loops: CDR1 SGHDT, CDR2 YYEEEE. The CDR3 loop is CASSLYQSNQPQHF. Written as DNA, the CDR3 is TGTGCCAGCAGCTTGTACCAAAGCAATCAGCCCCAGCATTTT. Supplemented by reference TRBV5-6 and TRBJ1-5, the full variable domain reads DAGVTQSPTHLIKTRGQQVTLRCSPKSGHDTVSWYQQALGQGPQFIFQYYEEEERQRGNFPDRFSGHQFPNYSSELNVNALLLGDSALYLCASSLYQSNQPQHFGDGTRLSIL.

This rearrangement joins TRBV7-9 to TRBJ2-1; D remains ambiguous. V was shortened by 3 bases and J by 7 bases, with 13 bases between the two germline ends. Germline-derived CDR1 and CDR2 are SEHNR and FQNEAQ (reference sequence). This CDR3 has 14 residues. The CDR3 nucleotides are TGTGCCAGCAGCTTTACCCCGTCCGTAAATGAGCAGTTCTTC. Its protein product is CASSFTPSVNEQFF.

The J gene is TRBJ1-2, the V gene TRBV27; tentative D call: TRBD1 (6 bases). The CDR3 consists of 14 residues. In germline, CDR1 is MNHEY, CDR2 SMNVEV (reference sequence). V shed 2 bases and J shed 5 bases, with 12 bases lying between them. CDR3 coding DNA: TGTGCCAGCAGTTTACAGGGGATGGGGTATGGCTACACCTTC. This translates into CASSLQGMGYGYTF.

Comment on this clone: This sample includes further DNA sequences coding for the same CDR3. In DNA, the CDR3 is TGTGCCAGCTCACCGGACAGGGGTGAGACCCAGTACTTC. Protein product: CASSPDRGETQYF. The chain is built from TRBV18 and TRBJ2-5; 9 nucleotides line up with TRBD1. This CDR3 has 13 amino acids. Trimming at V came to 3 bases and at J to 5 bases, leaving 1 base not matched to a gene. Germline-derived CDR1 and CDR2 are KGHSH and LQKENI.

This clone came up many times. This chain links TRBV12-3 or TRBV12-4 with TRBJ2-7; D not certain. The CDR3 sequence is 11 residues long. V was pared by 6 bases and J by 3 bases, with 6 bases between. In nucleotides, the CDR3 is TGTGCCAGCAGCCCGGGCTACGAGCAGTACTTC. Translation: CASSPGYEQYF.

This sequence joins TRBV7-3 and TRBJ1-3; the D gene is possibly TRBD1 (6 bases). Trimming took off 5 bases at V and 0 bases at J, with 11 bases between the two ends. The CDR3 spans 15 residues. CDR1 is SGHTA, CDR2 FQGTGA, per germline. CDR3 in DNA: TGTGCCAGCAGCCCACAGGGTTCCTCTGGAAACACCATATATTTT. It encodes CASSPQGSSGNTIYF.

The chain carries TRBV5-1 and TRBJ2-7; TRBD2 might be the D (6 bases). The CDR3 runs to 15 residues. Germline CDR1 and CDR2: SGHRS and YFSETQ. The V gene lost 0 bases and the J gene lost 3 bases, with 13 bases spanning the gap. The CDR3 DNA follows: TGCGCCAGCAGCTTGGGGGGTAGCGGCAACTACGAGCAGTACTTC. Amino acids: CASSLGGSGNYEQYF.

The rearrangement links TRBV7-8 to TRBJ2-3; D is uncertain. Trimming took 2 bases from V and 0 from J, leaving 12 bases between them. The CDR3 consists of 16 residues. Germline V gene sequence: CDR1 SGHVS, CDR2 FQNEAQ. DNA of the CDR3: TGTGCCAGCAGCTTAAGACACGGGTCTAGCACAGATACGCAGTATTTT. Protein sequence: CASSLRHGSSTDTQYF.

The genes are TRBV27 and TRBJ1-2; TRBD1 matches 7 bases. V lost 4 bases and J lost 5; bases outside the gene matches: 10. The CDR3 sequence is 15 residues long. Looked up from germline, CDR1 is MNHEY and CDR2 is SMNVEV (reference sequence). CDR3 DNA sequence: TGTGCCAGCAGTTCACAACAGGGGCCCGTTTATGGCTACACCTTC. Its translation is CASSSQQGPVYGYTF.

V is TRBV5-1 and J is TRBJ1-4; D gene uncertain. Germline loops: CDR1 SGHRS, CDR2 YFSETQ. This CDR3 spans 14 amino acids. V was cut by 1 base and J by 8 bases, with 12 bases left in between. Here the CDR3 DNA reads TGCGCCAGCAGCTTGCATACGACGCGGGAAAAACTGTTTTTT. Amino acids: CASSLHTTREKLFF.

This clone came up a few times. This sequence joins TRBV7-8 and TRBJ2-2, with D perhaps being TRBD1 or TRBD2 (5 bases each). Germline CDR1 reads SGHVS; CDR2 reads FQNEAQ. The CDR3 contains 15 residues. V was shortened by 3 bases and J by 4 bases, with 12 bases between the two germline ends. Here the CDR3 reads CASSFIDSGTGELFF. DNA of the CDR3: TGTGCCAGCAGCTTTATTGACAGCGGCACCGGGGAGCTGTTTTTT.

The gene calls are TRBV7-2 and TRBJ2-5; either TRBD1 or TRBD2 may supply D (6 bases each). The CDR3 contains 15 residues. V was shortened by 1 base and J by 5 bases, with 14 bases between the two germline ends. Germline-derived CDR1 and CDR2 are SGHTA and FQGNSA. CDR3 in DNA: TGTGCCAGCAGCTTAGTAGGCCGGGGGCGGGAGACCCAGTACTTC. Translation: CASSLVGRGRETQYF.

The chain links TRBV24-1 to TRBJ2-2; D is unresolved. The CDR3 has 12 residues. The V gene lost 6 bases and the J gene lost 5 bases, with 6 bases spanning the gap. CDR1 KGHDR and CDR2 SFDVKD come from the germline V gene. The CDR3 DNA follows: TGTGCCACCAGTCTCAGGACCGGGGAGCTGTTTTTT. Translated: CATSLRTGELFF.

The rearrangement links TRBV7-9 to TRBJ2-1; TRBD1 agrees at 10 bases. The V gene's germline CDR1 is SEHNR and CDR2 FQNEAQ (reference sequence). With 0 bases clipped from V and 7 bases from J, the junction kept 6 bases outside the gene matches. The CDR3 runs 16 residues. The CDR3 DNA reads as TGTGCCAGCAGCTTAGCCCAACCGGGACAGGGGAATGAGCAGTTCTTC. Amino acids: CASSLAQPGQGNEQFF.